This T cell receptor (beta chain) came from a study of blood T cell repertoires in COVID-19. About the research overall: Material from acute and convalescent COVID-19 was sourced from the United States, Italy and Spain. In each case, the material was cDNA or gDNA derived from T cells, B-cell-depleted T cells, or PBMCs.

Per the study methods: How many nucleated cells were present was estimated from reference gene primer amplification. Profiling relied on immunoSEQ multiplex PCR, and the TCRdb table lists in-frame clones only, not all of them. That table gives V, J and clone size, and the DNA gave D and trimming. The sample includes approximately 180,000 clones, 70% to 90% seen only once; the top ten take over 7.5%. The CDR3 spans 13 residues. The V gene lost 4 bases and the J gene lost 5 bases, with 11 bases spanning the gap. In germline, CDR1 is LNHDA, CDR2 SQIVND (reference sequence). The TCR comes from a woman aged 80 or over with acute or convalescent COVID-19. The sample comprised peripheral blood. The V call is TRBV19, the J call TRBJ1-1, with D tentatively TRBD1 (6 bases). The CDR3 DNA sequence: TGTGCCAGTAGTACAGGGGAATGGACTGAAGCTTTCTTT. This encodes CASSTGEWTEAFF.